Here is one T cell receptor beta chain with its context. The data derive from a study of blood T cell repertoires in COVID-19. About the research overall: Italy, Spain and the United States were the sources of the convalescent and acute COVID-19 samples.

Participants were aged roughly 18 to 100 years from about 25 US areas. Symptom resolution, clearance, or two negative PCRs marked the recovered donors of Cohort 3. The data were produced by immunoSEQ multiplex PCR, yet TCRdb's version contains in-frame clones alone and is incomplete. The table lists 130,000 to 150,000 clones, roughly four fifths of them singletons. Sequenced sample: PBMCs or T cells enriched from blood (not recorded which). The sequence was collected from a man aged 50 or older who had recovered from COVID-19.

The CDR3 loop is CASSFSGGEGGYTF. In DNA form, the CDR3 reads TGTGCCAGCAGTTTTTCGGGAGGGGAGGGAGGCTACACCTTC. V and J are TRBV27 and TRBJ1-2, with D possibly being TRBD1 (5 bases). Germline V gene data show CDR1 as MNHEY and CDR2 as SMNVEV (reference sequence). The V gene lost 3 bases and the J gene lost 8 bases, with 16 bases spanning the gap. The CDR3 loop spans 14 amino acids.